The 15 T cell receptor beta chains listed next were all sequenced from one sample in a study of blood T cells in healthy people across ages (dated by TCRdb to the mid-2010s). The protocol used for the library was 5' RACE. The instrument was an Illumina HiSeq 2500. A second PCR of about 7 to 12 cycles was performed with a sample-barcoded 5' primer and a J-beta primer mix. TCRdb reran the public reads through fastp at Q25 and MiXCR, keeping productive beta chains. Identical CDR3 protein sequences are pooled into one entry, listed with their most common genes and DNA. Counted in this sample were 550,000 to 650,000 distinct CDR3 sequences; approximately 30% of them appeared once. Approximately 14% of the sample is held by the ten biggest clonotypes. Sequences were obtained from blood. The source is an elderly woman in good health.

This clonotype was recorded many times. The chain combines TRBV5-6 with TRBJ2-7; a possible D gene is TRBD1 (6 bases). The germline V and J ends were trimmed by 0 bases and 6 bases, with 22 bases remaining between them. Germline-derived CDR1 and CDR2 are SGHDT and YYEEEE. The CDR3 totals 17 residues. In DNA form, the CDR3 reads TGTGCCAGCAGCTTGGTCGTGACAGGATCCTTGACGGGCGAGCAGTACTTC. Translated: CASSLVVTGSLTGEQYF.

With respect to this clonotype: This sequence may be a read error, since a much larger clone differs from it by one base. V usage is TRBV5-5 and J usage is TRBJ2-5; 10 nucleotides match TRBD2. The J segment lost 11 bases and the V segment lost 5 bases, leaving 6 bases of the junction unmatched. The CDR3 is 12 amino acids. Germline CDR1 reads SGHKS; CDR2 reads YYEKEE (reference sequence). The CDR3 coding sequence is TGTGCCAGCAGGGAAGGACTAGCGGAGCAGTACTTC. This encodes CASREGLAEQYF. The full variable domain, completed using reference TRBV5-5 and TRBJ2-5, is DAGVTQSPTHLIKTRGQQVTLRCSPISGHKSVSWYQQVLGQGPQFIFQYYEKEERGRGNFPDRFSARQFPNYSSELNVNALLLGDSALYLCASREGLAEQYFGPGTRLLVL.

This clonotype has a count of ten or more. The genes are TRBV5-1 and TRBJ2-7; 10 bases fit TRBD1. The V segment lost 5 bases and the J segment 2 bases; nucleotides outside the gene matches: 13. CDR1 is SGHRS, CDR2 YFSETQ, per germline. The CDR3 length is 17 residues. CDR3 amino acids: CASSSALSGTGAYEQYF. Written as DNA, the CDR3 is TGCGCCAGCAGTTCAGCCCTTTCCGGGACAGGGGCCTACGAGCAGTACTTC.

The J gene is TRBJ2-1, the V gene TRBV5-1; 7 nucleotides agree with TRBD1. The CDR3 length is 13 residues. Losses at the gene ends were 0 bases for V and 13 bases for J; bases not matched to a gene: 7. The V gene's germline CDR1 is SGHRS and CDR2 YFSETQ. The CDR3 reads CASSLETGTAQFF. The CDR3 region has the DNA TGCGCCAGCAGCTTGGAGACCGGGACAGCACAGTTCTTC.

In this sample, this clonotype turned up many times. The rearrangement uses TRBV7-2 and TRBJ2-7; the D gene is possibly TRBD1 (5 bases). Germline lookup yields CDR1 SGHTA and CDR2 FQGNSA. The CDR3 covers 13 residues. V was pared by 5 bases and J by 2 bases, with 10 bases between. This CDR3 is CASSLKGTYEQYF. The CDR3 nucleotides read TGTGCCAGCAGCCTTAAGGGGACCTACGAGCAGTACTTC. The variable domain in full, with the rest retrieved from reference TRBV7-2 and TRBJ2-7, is GAGVSQSPSNKVTEKGKDVELRCDPISGHTALYWYRQSLGQGLEFLIYFQGNSAPDKSGLPSDRFSAERTGGSVSTLTIQRTQQEDSAVYLCASSLKGTYEQYFGPGTRLTVT.

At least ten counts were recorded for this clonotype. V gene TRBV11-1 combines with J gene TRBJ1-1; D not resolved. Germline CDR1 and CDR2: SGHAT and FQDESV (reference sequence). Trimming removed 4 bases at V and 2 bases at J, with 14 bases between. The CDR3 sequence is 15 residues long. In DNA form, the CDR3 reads TGTGCCAGCAGCTCACGGACCGGATTTAACACTGAAGCTTTCTTT. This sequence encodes CASSSRTGFNTEAFF.

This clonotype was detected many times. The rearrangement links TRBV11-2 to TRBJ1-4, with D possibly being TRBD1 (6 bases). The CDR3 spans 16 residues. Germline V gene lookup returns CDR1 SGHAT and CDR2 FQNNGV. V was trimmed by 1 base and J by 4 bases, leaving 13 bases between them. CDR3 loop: CASSLVTGAGNEKLFF. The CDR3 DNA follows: TGTGCCAGCAGCTTAGTTACGGGGGCGGGTAATGAAAAACTGTTTTTT.

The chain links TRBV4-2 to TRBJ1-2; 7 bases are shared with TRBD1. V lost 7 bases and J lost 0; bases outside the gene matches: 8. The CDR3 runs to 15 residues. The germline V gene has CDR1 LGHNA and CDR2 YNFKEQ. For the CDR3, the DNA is TGTGCCAGCAACAACTGGGACAGCACTAACTATGGCTACACCTTC. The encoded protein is CASNNWDSTNYGYTF.

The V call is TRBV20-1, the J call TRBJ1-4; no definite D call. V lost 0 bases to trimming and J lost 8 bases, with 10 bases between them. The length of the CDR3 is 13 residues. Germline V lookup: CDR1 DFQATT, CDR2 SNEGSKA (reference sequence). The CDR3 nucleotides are TGCAGTGCTAGAGATGGCCCCGGGGAAAAACTGTTTTTT. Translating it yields CSARDGPGEKLFF.

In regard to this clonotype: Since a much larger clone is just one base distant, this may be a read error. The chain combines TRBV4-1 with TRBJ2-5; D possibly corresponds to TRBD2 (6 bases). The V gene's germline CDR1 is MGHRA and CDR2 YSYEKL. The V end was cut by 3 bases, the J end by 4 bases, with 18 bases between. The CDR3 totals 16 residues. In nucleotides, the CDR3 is TGCGCCAGCAGCCACACCCCCGTAGCGGCGAGAGAGACCCAGTACTTC. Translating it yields CASSHTPVAARETQYF.

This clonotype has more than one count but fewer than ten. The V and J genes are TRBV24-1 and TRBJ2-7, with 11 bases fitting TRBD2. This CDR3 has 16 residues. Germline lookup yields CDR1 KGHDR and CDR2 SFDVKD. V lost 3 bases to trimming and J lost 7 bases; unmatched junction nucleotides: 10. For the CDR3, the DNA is TGTGCCACCAGTGATCCCCTAGCGGGGGGACCCAATGAGCAGTACTTC. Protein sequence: CATSDPLAGGPNEQYF.

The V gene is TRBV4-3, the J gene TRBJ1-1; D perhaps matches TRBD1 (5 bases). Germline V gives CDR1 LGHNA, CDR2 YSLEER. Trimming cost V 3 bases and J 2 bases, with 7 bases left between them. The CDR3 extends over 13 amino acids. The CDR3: CASSHDRNTEAFF. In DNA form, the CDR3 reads TGCGCCAGCAGCCACGACAGAAACACTGAAGCTTTCTTT.

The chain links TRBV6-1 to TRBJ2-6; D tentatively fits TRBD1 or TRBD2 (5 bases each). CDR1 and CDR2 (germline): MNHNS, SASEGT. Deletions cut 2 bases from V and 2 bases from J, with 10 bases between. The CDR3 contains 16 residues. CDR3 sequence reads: CASSEFGGTGANVLTF. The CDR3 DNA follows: TGTGCCAGCAGTGAATTTGGGGGAACTGGGGCCAACGTCCTGACTTTC.

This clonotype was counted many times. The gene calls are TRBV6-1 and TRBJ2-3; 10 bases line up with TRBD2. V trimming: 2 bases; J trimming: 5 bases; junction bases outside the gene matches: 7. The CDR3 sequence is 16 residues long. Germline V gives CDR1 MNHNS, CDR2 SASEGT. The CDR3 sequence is CASSERSGGAGDTQYF. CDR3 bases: TGTGCCAGCAGTGAACGGAGCGGGGGGGCAGGAGATACGCAGTATTTT.

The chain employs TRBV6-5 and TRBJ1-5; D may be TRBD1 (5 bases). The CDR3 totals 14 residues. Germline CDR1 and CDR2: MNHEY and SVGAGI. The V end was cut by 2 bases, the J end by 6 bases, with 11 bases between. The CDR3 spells CASSYNEGTQPQHF. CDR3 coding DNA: TGTGCCAGCAGTTACAATGAAGGGACTCAGCCCCAGCATTTT.